This T cell receptor beta chain was sequenced in a study of blood T cell repertoires in COVID-19. Background on the study: Samples of COVID-19 (acute and convalescent) were obtained from the United States, Italy and Spain.

Germline V gives CDR1 MGHRA, CDR2 YSYEKL. CDR3 length equals 18 residues. Trimming cost V 0 bases and J 0 bases, with 12 bases left between them. In the original analysis: From reference gene primer amplification, estimates of nucleated cell counts were derived. Sequenced by immunoSEQ multiplex PCR; TCRdb stores in-frame clones only, minus some. The V and J calls and the clone size are those of that table, but D and trimming were determined from the DNA. The sample includes about 360,000 clones, around 83% of them seen just once. The sample consisted of peripheral blood. The chain is built from TRBV4-1 and TRBJ1-6, with D possibly TRBD1 on 6 matching bases. This clonotype originated in a man aged 25 to 40 with active or convalescent COVID-19. The CDR3 sequence is CASSQDPQGSSYNSPLHF. The CDR3 coding sequence is TGCGCCAGCAGCCAAGATCCCCAGGGGAGCTCCTATAATTCACCCCTCCACTTT.